Below, 9 T cell receptor beta chains from the same sample are listed, as sequenced in a study of blood T cell repertoires in COVID-19 (TCRdb year 2020). The library was made by the immunoSEQ multiplex PCR assay. The table comes from immuneACCESS by way of TCRdb, which keeps in-frame sequences with V and J called. Part of the clones is missing from these tables; in studies checked, under half for an unresolved V gene and the rest for unknown reasons. The sample table records 85,000 to 120,000 clones; over 55% of these occur just once. The top ten clonotypes cover more than 0.8% of the sample. The specimen was peripheral blood. The receptors shown here come from a human donor with acute or convalescent COVID-19. The donor label of this sample is uncertain.

The V call is TRBV19, the J call TRBJ1-6; possibly TRBD1 for D (6 bases). V was cut by 10 bases and J by 0 bases, with 13 bases left in between. This CDR3 has 15 amino acids. Germline CDR1 and CDR2: LNHDA and SQIVND (reference sequence). Written as DNA, the CDR3 is TGTGCCACCCGGGGGGCAGACTCCTATAATTCACCCCTCCACTTT. Its protein product is CATRGADSYNSPLHF.

This clone was counted between two and nine times. V is TRBV6-4 and J is TRBJ1-1, with D maybe TRBD1 (5 bases). Per germline, CDR1 MRHNA and CDR2 SNTAGT. V was trimmed by 6 bases and J by 0 bases, leaving 5 bases between them. This CDR3 is built from 12 residues. The CDR3 spells CASRGVNTEAFF. The CDR3 DNA follows: TGTGCCAGCAGAGGGGTGAACACTGAAGCTTTCTTT.

The V and J genes are TRBV6-5 and TRBJ1-6; D remains unclear. Trimming pared 1 base from V and 5 bases from J, leaving 9 bases between. The germline V gene has CDR1 MNHEY and CDR2 SVGAGI. This CDR3 is 15 amino acids long. In nucleotides, the CDR3 is TGTGCCAGCAGTTACTTGGGCAAGCATAATTCACCCCTCCACTTT. It encodes CASSYLGKHNSPLHF.

V and J are TRBV24-1 and TRBJ2-3; TRBD2 agrees at 8 bases. The germline CDR1 and CDR2 sequences are KGHDR and SFDVKD. The CDR3 is made up of 15 amino acids. Trimming cost V 1 base and J 3 bases; bases outside gene matches: 2. The CDR3 region is CATSDFAGGTDTQYF. The CDR3 coding sequence is TGTGCCACCAGTGATTTTGCGGGGGGAACAGATACGCAGTATTTT.

CDR3 region: CASSFWDTNSEQYF. DNA of the CDR3: TGTGCCAGCAGCTTTTGGGACACCAATTCCGAGCAGTACTTC. The rearrangement joins TRBV7-9 to TRBJ2-7, with a possible D match to TRBD1 (6 bases). Germline assignment: CDR1 SEHNR and CDR2 FQNEAQ (reference sequence). Trimming removed 3 bases from V and 6 bases from J, with 15 bases in between. The CDR3 sequence is 14 residues long.

V and J are TRBV18 and TRBJ2-5; 7 bases map to TRBD2. Germline lookup yields CDR1 KGHSH and CDR2 LQKENI. The CDR3 sequence is 15 residues long. V dropped 3 bases and J dropped 1; count of bases not matched to a gene: 5. The CDR3: CASSPQLAVQETQYF. CDR3 coding DNA: TGTGCCAGCTCACCCCAGCTAGCGGTCCAAGAGACCCAGTACTTC.

The CDR3 DNA follows: TGTGCCAGCTCACCAATGGGCAGGGGGCGAAGCAATCAGCCCCAGCATTTT. As protein: CASSPMGRGRSNQPQHF. The rearrangement uses TRBV18 and TRBJ1-5; 8 bases agree with TRBD1. This CDR3 region has 17 residues. CDR1 is KGHSH, CDR2 LQKENI, per germline. V lost 2 bases and J lost 1; bases outside the gene matches: 7.

This clone appeared once. In DNA form, the CDR3 reads TGCGCCAGCAGCCACGACAGTTTTGGGGGCTACACCTTC. This codes for CASSHDSFGGYTF. V and J are TRBV5-1 and TRBJ1-2, with D maybe TRBD1 (5 bases). The V and J ends lost 4 bases and 8 bases respectively, with 15 bases between them. Germline V lookup: CDR1 SGHRS, CDR2 YFSETQ. The CDR3 spans 13 residues.

V usage is TRBV6-5 and J usage is TRBJ1-5; D gene unclear. Germline V CDR1 and CDR2: MNHEY, SVGAGI. V was shortened by 7 bases and J by 4 bases, with 14 bases between the two germline ends. CDR3 size: 14 residues. CDR3 in amino acids: CASNSRGVNQPQHF. CDR3 DNA sequence: TGTGCCAGCAACTCCCGGGGAGTAAATCAGCCCCAGCATTTT.